This T cell receptor beta chain was sequenced for a study of cytomegalovirus exposure and HLA in healthy donors. A total of 17 residues make up the CDR3, ends included. CDR1 SGHDT and CDR2 YYEEEE come from the germline V gene. A word on this clone: This CDR3 is missing its conserved last phenylalanine or tryptophan, likely due to a read error. It is unclear where the CDR3 begins or ends on the DNA, so no DNA is shown, and the CDR3 is as TCRdb lists it.

PCR primers comprised 60 Vbeta and 13 Jbeta primers. In the original analysis: Roughly 9.9 million shared chains were among the approximately 87 million unique TCR beta chains that a later analysis counted. TCRdb's table, derived via immunoSEQ multiplex PCR, lists solely in-frame clones and lacks some. Clonal size and the V and J genes are those of that table, whereas D and trimming came from the DNA. This repertoire includes roughly 80,000 clones. The sequence was collected from a young woman in good health and CMV-seronegative. The specimen was PBMCs. The V call is TRBV5-6, the J call TRBJ1-1; the D call in the table, TRBD1, was not verified against the DNA. CDR3 sequence: CASSTPERTRTAVILAV.